One and the same sample provided the 29 T cell receptor beta chains below, sequenced in a study of T cell repertoires in cytomegalovirus infection. TCRdb processed the reads anew with MiXCR; each CDR3 protein has one entry. The sample contains around 800,000 distinct CDR3 sequences, about 30% of which appear only once. Their antigen targets remain unknown. The sample consisted of cultured CD8+ T cells from PBMCs, taken from culture after CMV antigen stimulation. These receptors came from a human donor in good health (CMV status not recorded). Some clones in this sample may be carry-over from other donors' samples.

This clonotype has just a few counts. The rearrangement links TRBV12-3 or TRBV12-4 to TRBJ2-7; 8 bases line up with TRBD1. V was pared by 2 bases and J by 7 bases, with 10 bases of the junction left unmatched. The CDR3 sequence is 15 residues long. CDR3 sequence: CASSLSGGASGEQYV. The CDR3 coding sequence is TGTGCCAGCAGTTTATCAGGGGGCGCTTCGGGGGAGCAGTACGTC.

V usage is TRBV27 and J usage is TRBJ2-1; D possibly corresponds to TRBD1 (6 bases). The length of the CDR3 is 16 residues. The germline CDR1 and CDR2 sequences are MNHEY and SMNVEV (reference sequence). Trimming took 10 bases from V and 3 from J, leaving 22 bases between them. CDR3 sequence: CANTLTAGTLYNEQFF. In nucleotides, the CDR3 is TGTGCCAACACCTTGACAGCCGGGACACTCTACAATGAGCAGTTCTTC.

Note on this clonotype: Since a much larger clone is just one base distant, this may be a read error. This chain joins TRBV7-9 and TRBJ2-1; D may be TRBD1 or TRBD2 (5 bases each). Germline CDR1 reads SEHNR; CDR2 reads FQNEAQ (reference sequence). The CDR3 totals 15 residues. The CDR3 bases are TGTGCCAGCAGTTCCGACGGGGCGGCCTACAATAAGCAGTTCTTC. The encoded protein is CASSSDGAAYNKQFF.

This clonotype was counted only a few times. The V call is TRBV7-9, the J call TRBJ1-1; D unclear. V was clipped by 1 base and J by 1 base, with 10 bases between them. The germline gives CDR1 SEHNR, CDR2 FQNEAQ (reference sequence). The CDR3 runs 15 residues. DNA for the CDR3: TGTGCCAGCAGCTTAGACGGGAAAGGGAACACTGAAGCTTTCTTT. It is translated as CASSLDGKGNTEAFF.

This clonotype was detected only a few times. This chain links TRBV6-2 or TRBV6-3 with TRBJ1-5; TRBD1 agrees at 7 bases. The J segment lost 0 bases and the V segment lost 0 bases, leaving 17 bases of the junction unmatched. Germline V gene sequence: CDR1 MNHEY, CDR2 SVGEGT. This CDR3 contains 21 residues. The CDR3 nucleotides read TGTGCCAGCAGTTACTCGGAAGCAAGCCCGGGACAGACGATTAGCAATCAGCCCCAGCATTTT. Protein product: CASSYSEASPGQTISNQPQHF.

V usage is TRBV6-6 and J usage is TRBJ2-5, with a tentative D call TRBD1 (6 bases). The CDR3 has 14 residues. Germline loops: CDR1 MNHNY, CDR2 SVGAGI (reference sequence). The germline V and J ends were trimmed by 7 bases and 0 bases, with 12 bases remaining between them. The CDR3 sequence is CASTDRPYQETQYF. The DNA of the CDR3 is TGTGCCAGCACCGACAGGCCGTACCAAGAGACCCAGTACTTC.

The chain recombines TRBV27 with TRBJ2-7, with 10 bases matching TRBD1. The trim removed 5 bases at V and 4 bases at J, leaving 8 bases unmatched. This CDR3 has 15 amino acids. Germline V gives CDR1 MNHEY, CDR2 SMNVEV (reference sequence). CDR3 sequence: CASSTRDRGLYEQYV. The CDR3 DNA reads TGTGCCAGCAGTACCCGGGACAGGGGTCTTTACGAGCAGTACGTC.

This clonotype was observed a few times. V gene TRBV4-1 combines with J gene TRBJ1-4; the D is unclear. Germline assignment: CDR1 MGHRA and CDR2 YSYEKL. This CDR3 is 15 amino acids long. V lost 0 bases to trimming and J lost 4 bases, with 9 bases between them. CDR3: CASSQDSPYNEKLFF. The CDR3 coding sequence is TGCGCCAGCAGCCAAGATTCCCCTTATAATGAAAAACTGTTTTTT.

At least ten counts were recorded for this clonotype. This sequence joins TRBV7-8 and TRBJ1-5; unclear D gene. The CDR3 loop spans 15 amino acids. Germline V lookup: CDR1 SGHVS, CDR2 FQNEAQ. V was pared by 5 bases and J by 4 bases, with 15 bases between. Here the CDR3 DNA reads TGTGCCAGCAGCCAGTGGGAGGGCGGGAATCAGCCCCAGCATTTT. It codes for CASSQWEGGNQPQHF.

The chain uses TRBV6-5 and TRBJ1-2, with 7 bases matching TRBD1. The CDR3 extends over 15 amino acids. From germline, CDR1 is MNHEY and CDR2 SVGAGI. The ends lost 0 bases at V and 1 base at J; junction bases unmatched: 2. Written as DNA, the CDR3 is TGTGCCAGCAGTTACTCAGGGGACAGTAACTATGGCTACACCTTC. It encodes CASSYSGDSNYGYTF.

V gene TRBV12-3 or TRBV12-4 combines with J gene TRBJ2-1; TRBD2 is a possible D gene (7 bases). Trimming took off 2 bases at V and 9 bases at J, with 26 bases between the two ends. The CDR3 covers 18 residues. Written as DNA, the CDR3 is TGTGCCAGCAGTTTAATAGGGGGGGGCCCACAGGGTACAAGTGAGCAGTTCTTC. This sequence encodes CASSLIGGGPQGTSEQFF.

CDR3 sequence reads: CASSLLEITEAFF. The CDR3 DNA reads TGTGCCAGCAGCTTACTGGAAATCACTGAAGCTTTCTTT. This chain links TRBV7-8 with TRBJ1-1; D unresolved. The germline V gene has CDR1 SGHVS and CDR2 FQNEAQ. The CDR3 extends over 13 amino acids. Trimming cost V 2 bases and J 4 bases, with 8 bases left between them.

This chain links TRBV6-8 with TRBJ1-5, with TRBD1 matching over 9 bases. The ends lost 6 bases at V and 0 bases at J; junction bases unmatched: 9. This CDR3 spans 17 amino acids. Looked up from germline, CDR1 is MNHGY and CDR2 is SAAAGT. The CDR3 bases are TGTGCCAGCAGCCTACGTGACAGGGGGGTTAGCAATCAGCCCCAGCATTTT. Encoded protein: CASSLRDRGVSNQPQHF.

The gene calls are TRBV6-6 and TRBJ1-3; no firm D call. The length of the CDR3 is 16 residues. The germline V and J ends were trimmed by 0 bases and 4 bases, with 13 bases remaining between them. Germline V CDR1 and CDR2: MNHNY, SVGAGI (reference sequence). The CDR3 region is CASSYSSISGGNTIYF. The CDR3 region has the DNA TGTGCCAGCAGTTACTCGAGTATCTCTGGAGGAAACACCATATATTTT.

This clonotype was seen only a few times. CDR3: CASSEEPISSGNTIYF. CDR3 nucleotides: TGTGCCAGCAGTGAAGAGCCTATAAGCTCTGGAAACACCATATATTTT. The V gene is TRBV2, the J gene TRBJ1-3; no clear D gene. Deletions cut 1 base from V and 0 bases from J, with 10 bases between. The germline gives CDR1 SNHLY, CDR2 FYNNEI. The CDR3 runs 16 residues.

The chain recombines TRBV7-9 with TRBJ2-1; TRBD1 matches 9 bases. The CDR3 contains 19 residues. Germline lookup yields CDR1 SEHNR and CDR2 FQNEAQ (reference sequence). Trimming cost V 6 bases and J 7 bases; bases outside gene matches: 22. The CDR3 protein is CASSSTGGARFEILNEQFF. CDR3 bases: TGTGCCAGCAGTTCTACAGGGGGCGCGCGCTTCGAAATCTTGAATGAGCAGTTCTTC.

The CDR3 region is CASSWTGGGYTF. The CDR3 DNA reads as TGTGCCAGTAGTTGGACAGGGGGCGGCTACACCTTC. The chain joins TRBV19 to TRBJ1-2; TRBD1 matches at 11 bases. V was clipped by 5 bases and J by 8 bases; unmatched bases: 1. The length of the CDR3 is 12 residues. The germline CDR1 and CDR2 sequences are LNHDA and SQIVND (reference sequence).

This sequence joins TRBV19 and TRBJ1-1, with a tentative D call TRBD1 (5 bases). Trimming pared 5 bases from V and 7 bases from J, leaving 11 bases between. The CDR3 sequence is 12 residues long. Germline loops: CDR1 LNHDA, CDR2 SQIVND (reference sequence). This CDR3 reads CASSVSGIEAFF. The CDR3 DNA is TGTGCCAGTAGTGTTTCAGGGATTGAAGCTTTCTTT. The variable domain in full, completed from reference TRBV19 and TRBJ1-1, reads DGGITQSPKYLFRKEGQNVTLSCEQNLNHDAMYWYRQDPGQGLRLIYYSQIVNDFQKGDIAEGYSVSREKKESFPLTVTSAQKNPTAFYLCASSVSGIEAFFGQGTRLTVV.

This clonotype showed up just a few times. This rearrangement joins TRBV5-1 to TRBJ2-3; 9 bases are shared with TRBD2. Germline CDR1 is SGHRS and CDR2 is YFSETQ. V dropped 3 bases and J dropped 0; count of bases not matched to a gene: 11. The CDR3 loop spans 18 amino acids. The CDR3 spells CASSWGFLAGTSTDTQYF. DNA of the CDR3: TGCGCCAGCAGCTGGGGATTCCTAGCGGGGACTAGCACAGATACGCAGTATTTT.

The rearrangement joins TRBV20-1 to TRBJ2-5, with 10 bases aligning to TRBD2. The CDR3 extends over 18 amino acids. V lost 5 bases, J lost 0 bases, and 15 bases stayed unmatched. Germline assignment: CDR1 DFQATT and CDR2 SNEGSKA (reference sequence). CDR3: CSAAPGAGGIGYQETQYF. DNA of the CDR3: TGCAGTGCTGCGCCGGGAGCGGGGGGGATCGGGTACCAAGAGACCCAGTACTTC.

The CDR3 protein is CASSAPPRPQTEAFF. CDR3 nucleotide sequence: TGTGCCAGTAGTGCCCCCCCCCGACCACAGACTGAAGCTTTCTTT. V and J are TRBV19 and TRBJ1-1; D is ambiguous. Trimming removed 5 bases from V and 5 bases from J, with 18 bases in between. Looked up from germline, CDR1 is LNHDA and CDR2 is SQIVND (reference sequence). This CDR3 has 15 amino acids.

The chain recombines TRBV4-2 with TRBJ1-1; D uncertain. The germline V and J ends were trimmed by 1 base and 0 bases, with 9 bases remaining between them. Per the germline V gene, CDR1 is LGHNA and CDR2 is YNFKEQ. The CDR3 totals 15 residues. The CDR3 region is CASSQGIPVNTEAFF. The DNA for the CDR3 is TGTGCCAGCAGCCAAGGGATCCCGGTGAACACTGAAGCTTTCTTT.

The V gene is TRBV9, the J gene TRBJ2-1; 10 bases are shared with TRBD2. Germline V gene sequence: CDR1 SGDLS, CDR2 YYNGEE. The CDR3 spans 17 residues. J gave up 2 bases and V 0 bases, and 5 bases lay outside the gene matches. As DNA, the CDR3 is TGTGCCAGCAGCGTAGAGGTGGGACTAGCGACCTACAATGAGCAGTTCTTC. Translated: CASSVEVGLATYNEQFF. Full variable domain (outside the CDR3, taken from reference TRBV9 and TRBJ2-1): DSGVTQTPKHLITATGQRVTLRCSPRSGDLSVYWYQQSLDQGLQFLIQYYNGEERAKGNILERFSAQQFPDLHSELNLSSLELGDSALYFCASSVEVGLATYNEQFFGPGTRLTVL.

This clonotype was counted between two and nine times. The rearrangement uses TRBV20-1 and TRBJ1-1; D not certain. The CDR3 is made up of 12 amino acids. V lost 5 bases to trimming and J lost 4 bases, with 11 bases between them. Germline V CDR1 and CDR2: DFQATT, SNEGSKA (reference sequence). The CDR3 nucleotides are TGCAGTGCTGCCGGTAGAGGCACTGAAGCTTTCTTT. Protein: CSAAGRGTEAFF.

The V gene is TRBV12-3 or TRBV12-4, the J gene TRBJ1-2; 9 bases agree with TRBD1. V lost 6 bases to trimming and J lost 5 bases; unmatched junction nucleotides: 4. This CDR3 spans 13 amino acids. This CDR3 reads CASSIQGAYGYTF. The DNA for the CDR3 is TGTGCCAGCAGCATACAGGGGGCTTATGGCTACACCTTC.

The rearrangement uses TRBV7-8 and TRBJ2-3; TRBD1 or TRBD2 may be the D gene (5 bases each). V gave up 3 bases and J gave up 2 bases, with 18 bases separating them. CDR1 and CDR2 from the germline V gene are SGHVS and FQNEAQ. CDR3 length: 17 residues. The CDR3 DNA reads TGTGCCAGCAGCTTCCCGGGACCGCCTGTTTCCACAGATACGCAGTATTTT. This sequence encodes CASSFPGPPVSTDTQYF.

V and J are TRBV27 and TRBJ2-1; tentatively, D is TRBD1 (5 bases). Germline CDR1 is MNHEY and CDR2 is SMNVEV (reference sequence). The V end was cut by 3 bases, the J end by 7 bases, with 10 bases between. This CDR3 contains 13 residues. The CDR3 nucleotides read TGTGCCAGCAGTTTTCTAGGGGTTAATGAGCAGTTCTTC. Protein product: CASSFLGVNEQFF.

This clonotype has a handful of counts. The chain joins TRBV12-3 or TRBV12-4 to TRBJ1-2; 10 nucleotides align to TRBD1. This CDR3 has 13 amino acids. V was clipped by 7 bases and J by 4 bases; unmatched bases: 3. The CDR3, as DNA: TGTGCCAGCATGGGACAGGGGAGCTATGGCTACACCTTC. It specifies CASMGQGSYGYTF.

V usage is TRBV10-1 and J usage is TRBJ2-1; D call uncertain. CDR3 length: 14 amino acids. Trimming removed 1 base from V and 8 bases from J, with 12 bases in between. Germline CDR1 and CDR2: WNHNN and SYGVQD (reference sequence). CDR3 amino acids: CASSEYRPMDEQFF. CDR3 nucleotide sequence: TGCGCCAGCAGTGAGTACCGCCCCATGGATGAGCAGTTCTTC.